These T cell receptor beta chains were read from a single sample in a study of blood T cell repertoires in COVID-19. TCRdb's copy holds only in-frame clones and misses some; the assay was immunoSEQ multiplex PCR. The sample records about 50,000 clones, approximately 85% being singletons. The sequencing input was peripheral blood. These receptors all stem from a man aged 55 to 69 with acute or convalescent COVID-19. CDR3s include the opening cysteine and the closing phenylalanine or tryptophan. The D gene is left open where the match is weak. Clone size is given for some rows only: seen once, a few or many times, or a class if the clone is expanded.

clone size	D gene	V gene	J gene	CDR3 protein	CDR3 DNA
.	TRBD1	TRBV13	TRBJ2-7	CASSGGGQGAHEQYF	TGTGCCAGCAGCGGCGGGGGACAGGGGGCGCACGAGCAGTACTTC
.	.	TRBV7-9	TRBJ1-1	CASSLESNTEAFF	TGTGCCAGCAGCTTAGAGAGCAACACTGAAGCTTTCTTT
.	.	TRBV5-1	TRBJ2-3	CASREGASTDTQYF	TGCGCCAGCAGGGAGGGAGCTAGCACAGATACGCAGTATTTT
once	TRBD1	TRBV7-9	TRBJ2-1	CASSLGQGANEQFF	TGTGCCAGCAGCTTAGGGCAGGGGGCAAATGAGCAGTTCTTC
.	TRBD1	TRBV9	TRBJ1-1	CASSVGTGGAAEAFF	TGTGCCAGCAGCGTGGGGACAGGGGGAGCGGCTGAAGCTTTCTTT
.	TRBD2	TRBV4-2	TRBJ2-1	CASSQGSGRALNEQFF	TGTGCCAGCAGCCAAGGAAGCGGGAGGGCCTTGAATGAGCAGTTCTTC
once	.	TRBV28	TRBJ1-3	CASGSRGYRNTIYF	TGTGCCAGCGGAAGCAGGGGCTACAGAAACACCATATATTTT
.	.	TRBV27	TRBJ1-1	CASRYRVGDTEAFF	TGTGCCAGCAGGTACAGGGTTGGCGACACTGAAGCTTTCTTT
.	TRBD1	TRBV9	TRBJ1-2	CASSEGQGLLGNYGYTF	TGTGCCAGTTCCGAGGGACAGGGGTTACTGGGTAACTATGGCTACACCTTC
.	.	TRBV3-1/TRBV3-2	TRBJ1-3	CASSQEIINTIYF	TGTGCCAGCAGCCAAGAAATAATCAACACCATATATTTT
.	TRBD1	TRBV5-4	TRBJ2-5	CASSTGTGKPGAQYF	TGTGCCAGCAGTACCGGGACAGGGAAACCAGGAGCCCAGTACTTC
few	.	TRBV21-1	TRBJ1-2	CARKCPGSSYGYTF	TGTGCCCGAAAATGTCCGGGGTCCTCCTATGGCTACACCTTC
.	TRBD2	TRBV6-2/TRBV6-3	TRBJ2-1	CASSPLGAGVYNEQFF	TGTGCCAGCAGCCCGCTGGGCGCGGGAGTTTACAATGAGCAGTTCTTC
.	TRBD2	TRBV7-9	TRBJ2-1	CASSLAASGSLNEQFF	TGTGCCAGCAGCTTAGCGGCTAGCGGGAGCCTCAATGAGCAGTTCTTC
.	.	TRBV5-5	TRBJ1-2	CASSFTRGNYGYTF	TGTGCCAGCAGCTTTACAAGGGGAAACTATGGCTACACCTTC
.	.	TRBV5-1	TRBJ2-1	CASTIAQYNEQFF	TGCGCCAGCACGATAGCGCAGTACAATGAGCAGTTCTTC
.	.	TRBV7-8	TRBJ1-1	CASSLTSGNTEAFF	TGTGCCAGCAGCCTGACCTCGGGGAACACTGAAGCTTTCTTT